These T cell receptor beta chains were read from a single sample in a study of OX40 agonist ivuxolimab in advanced cancers. TCRdb's copy holds only in-frame clones and misses some; the assay was immunoSEQ multiplex PCR. Counted here are about 24,000 clones, just under 75% occurring once; the ten biggest clones make up about 17%. Source: CD4+ or CD8+ T cells sorted from blood, taken in a trial of the OX40 agonist ivuxolimab. The origin of the receptors is an adult with an advanced solid tumor such as melanoma, head and neck, liver or kidney cancer. Both conserved end residues are part of each CDR3. Each record gives: V gene, J gene, CDR3 protein.

TRBV19,TRBJ2-1,CASSPGVVTYNEQFF
TRBV18,TRBJ2-5,CASSAGTKETQYF
TRBV6-6,TRBJ1-1,CASSYSGGSNTEAFF
TRBV7-9,TRBJ2-5,CASSLAGGTATQETQYF
TRBV4-2,TRBJ1-3,CASSQVTGRSGNTIYF
TRBV28,TRBJ1-1,CASSLGDRDRKAFF
TRBV30,TRBJ1-1,CAWSVGRNTEAFF
TRBV15,TRBJ2-1,CATSRVLDASSYNEQFF
TRBV5-1,TRBJ2-1,CASSLARGFGQFF
TRBV4-1,TRBJ2-5,CASSQAVQETQYF
TRBV28,TRBJ1-2,CASSPPRGMSPGANYGYTF
TRBV7-8,TRBJ1-6,CASSRDGNSPLHF
TRBV19,TRBJ2-7,CASSPTKRGYYEQYF
TRBV5-1,TRBJ2-7,CASSLGRGVIDEQYF
TRBV29-1,TRBJ2-7,CSHWGRGYEQYF
TRBV11-2,TRBJ1-1,CASSLEPGTEAFF
TRBV7-2,TRBJ2-7,CASSSPGAYEQYF
TRBV27,TRBJ2-5,CASRGSGSQETQYF
TRBV6-5,TRBJ2-5,CASNQGFLQETQYF
TRBV2,TRBJ1-4,CASSQTGLNEKLFF
TRBV2,TRBJ2-7,CASTWDSYEQYF
TRBV7-1,TRBJ2-7,CASSPGGGYEQYF
TRBV2,TRBJ2-7,CASSGRGAYEQYF
TRBV12-2,TRBJ2-4,CASRLTEDDKNIQYF
TRBV11-3,TRBJ2-7,CASNERDGRTEQYF
TRBV29-1,TRBJ2-7,CSVVLLNSYEQYF